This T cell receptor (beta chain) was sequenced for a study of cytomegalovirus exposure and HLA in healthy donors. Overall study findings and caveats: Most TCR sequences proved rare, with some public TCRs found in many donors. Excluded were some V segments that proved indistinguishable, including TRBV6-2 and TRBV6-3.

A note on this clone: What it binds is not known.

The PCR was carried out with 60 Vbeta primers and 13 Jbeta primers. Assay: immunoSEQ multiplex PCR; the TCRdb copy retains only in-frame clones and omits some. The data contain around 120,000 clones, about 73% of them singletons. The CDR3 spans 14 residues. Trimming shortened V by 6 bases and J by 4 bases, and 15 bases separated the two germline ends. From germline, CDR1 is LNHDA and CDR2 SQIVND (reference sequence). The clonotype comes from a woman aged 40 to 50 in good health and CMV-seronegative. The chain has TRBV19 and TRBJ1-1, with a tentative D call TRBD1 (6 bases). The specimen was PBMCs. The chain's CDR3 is CASSWGRGATEAFF. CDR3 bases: TGTGCCAGTAGCTGGGGGCGTGGGGCCACTGAAGCTTTCTTT.